This entry is about one TCR beta chain. There are 15 residues in the CDR3. V lost 8 bases, J lost 1 base, and 7 bases stayed unmatched. Germline CDR1 MNHEY, CDR2 SVGAGI. This sample is drawn from a study of OX40 agonist ivuxolimab in advanced cancers. Libraries were prepared by immunoSEQ multiplex PCR; TCRdb keeps only in-frame clonotypes and omits some of them. The data contain approximately 50,000 clones, about 93% of them singletons. This chain joins TRBV6-5 and TRBJ2-5, with 10 bases matching TRBD2. This TCR came from an adult with an advanced solid tumor such as melanoma, head and neck, liver or kidney cancer. The sequencing here drew on CD4+ or CD8+ T cells sorted from blood, taken in a trial of the OX40 agonist ivuxolimab. The CDR3 nucleotides are TGTGCCAGCGGGCTAGCGGGAGAGAGCCAAGAGACCCAGTACTTC. Its protein is CASGLAGESQETQYF.